Listed below are T cell receptor beta chains from one sample, sequenced in a study of T-cell reconstitution after alpha-beta-depleted transplantation in children. Each CDR3 protein gets one entry after TCRdb re-called the PCR reads with MiXCR. The table includes a few hundred thousand distinct CDR3 sequences, about 9.9% detected once. The specimen was peripheral blood, collected 180 days after TCRalphabeta/CD19-depleted stem cell transplant. These receptors originate from a male patient between 2 and 10 years old who had a stem cell transplant for chronic granulomatous disease, so the T cells may come from the graft donor. Both conserved end residues are part of each CDR3. D genes are given only for firm matches. The listing skips clone size in some rows; elsewhere it reads once, few, many or a size class.

clone_size j_call d_call v_call cdr3_aa cdr3_nt
many TRBJ2-7 TRBD2 TRBV6-5 CASSSSLAGMAYEQYF TGTGCCAGCAGTTCATCCCTAGCGGGGATGGCCTACGAGCAGTACTTC
many TRBJ1-1 TRBD1 TRBV15 CATVQGAMNTEAFF TGTGCCACCGTACAGGGGGCGATGAACACTGAAGCTTTCTTT
many TRBJ2-1 TRBD2 TRBV20-1 CSASPGGNPQQFF TGCAGTGCTAGCCCGGGGGGGAACCCCCAGCAGTTCTTC
many TRBJ1-2 - TRBV14 CASSQGHGYGYTF TGTGCCAGCAGCCAAGGACACGGCTATGGCTACACCTTC
many TRBJ1-1 - TRBV30 CAWSVLFKQGVGTEAFF TGTGCCTGGAGTGTACTCTTTAAACAGGGAGTCGGCACTGAAGCTTTCTTT
many TRBJ2-1 TRBD2 TRBV9 CASSARWVAGGGYEQFF TGTGCCAGCAGCGCCAGATGGGTGGCGGGAGGCGGCTATGAGCAGTTCTTC
many TRBJ2-1 - TRBV9 CASSVVLGASEQFF TGTGCCAGCAGCGTAGTATTGGGGGCGAGTGAGCAGTTCTTC
many TRBJ2-3 - TRBV29-1 CSVEIWHGSYTDTQYF TGCAGCGTCGAAATCTGGCATGGGAGTTACACAGATACGCAGTATTTT
many TRBJ2-3 TRBD2 TRBV7-8 CASSVWTSGGTDTQYF TGTGCCAGCAGCGTGTGGACTAGCGGGGGCACAGATACGCAGTATTTT
many TRBJ2-1 TRBD2 TRBV29-1 CSVGSGNPYNEQFF TGCAGCGTCGGGAGCGGGAACCCTTACAATGAGCAGTTCTTC
many TRBJ2-3 - TRBV5-6 CASSLVAKHTDTQYF TGTGCCAGCAGCTTGGTAGCCAAGCACACAGATACGCAGTATTTT
many TRBJ2-7 - TRBV4-3 CASSQESRGSYEQYF TGCGCCAGCAGCCAAGAATCCAGGGGCTCCTACGAGCAGTACTTC
- TRBJ2-3 - TRBV5-1 CASSLARSTDTQYF TGCGCCAGCAGCTTGGCACGGAGCACAGATACGCAGTATTTT
many TRBJ2-7 - TRBV21-1 CASSNFKFASGRTYEQYF TGTGCCAGCAGCAACTTTAAGTTCGCGAGCGGGAGAACCTACGAGCAGTACTTC
many TRBJ2-1 - TRBV21-1 CASRSREQRQEFF TGTGCCAGCAGAAGCCGGGAGCAACGTCAGGAGTTCTTC
many TRBJ2-7 - TRBV15 CATSRSAGTGGASYEQYF TGTGCCACCAGCAGATCAGCGGGTACTGGGGGGGCCTCCTACGAGCAGTACTTC
many TRBJ1-5 - TRBV5-1 CASRWGDNQPQHF TGCGCCAGCAGGTGGGGTGACAATCAGCCCCAGCATTTT
many TRBJ1-1 TRBD1 TRBV7-2 CASSLRDSNTEAFF TGTGCCAGCAGCTTGCGGGACAGCAACACTGAAGCTTTCTTT
many TRBJ2-7 - TRBV29-1 CSVEGTSYEQYF TGCAGCGTTGAAGGGACAAGTTACGAGCAGTACTTC
many TRBJ2-1 TRBD2 TRBV27 CASSLRREGARNEQFF TGTGCCAGCAGTTTACGGCGGGAGGGGGCTCGCAATGAGCAGTTCTTC
many TRBJ2-7 TRBD2 TRBV20-1 CSATSGRASYEQYF TGCAGTGCTACCAGCGGGAGAGCTAGTTACGAGCAGTACTTC
many TRBJ2-7 TRBD1 TRBV29-1 CSVGTGVDEQYF TGCAGCGTTGGGACAGGGGTAGACGAGCAGTACTTC
many TRBJ2-1 - TRBV15 CATSTRTSDRLSYNEQFF TGTGCCACCAGCACCCGAACAAGTGACAGGCTCTCCTACAATGAGCAGTTCTTC
many TRBJ2-6 - TRBV7-6 CASSLRGAGAVWPSGANVLTF TGTGCCAGCAGCTTAAGGGGCGCGGGGGCCGTCTGGCCGTCTGGCGCCAACGTCCTGACTTTC
many TRBJ2-1 - TRBV3-1 CASSQATPQGGNEQFF TGTGCCAGCAGCCAAGCTACCCCCCAGGGGGGCAATGAGCAGTTCTTC
few TRBJ2-2 TRBD1 TRBV7-6 CASSRTGGRAGELFF TGTGCCAGCAGTCGAACAGGGGGTAGGGCCGGGGAGCTGTTTTTT
many TRBJ2-5 TRBD2 TRBV5-1 CASSSTSGGQETQYF TGCGCCAGCAGCTCAACTAGCGGGGGGCAAGAGACCCAGTACTTC
once TRBJ2-7 - TRBV12-3/TRBV12-4 CASTERQGIYEQYF TGTGCCAGCACCGAGAGGCAGGGAATCTACGAGCAGTACTTC
many TRBJ2-1 TRBD1 TRBV15 CATSAEAGQVLGLNNEQFF TGTGCCACCAGTGCCGAGGCGGGACAGGTGTTGGGACTGAACAATGAGCAGTTCTTC
many TRBJ2-1 - TRBV5-1 CASSRGGGYNEQFF TGCGCCAGCAGCCGCGGTGGGGGATACAATGAGCAGTTCTTC
many TRBJ2-7 - TRBV5-1 CASSLGGLTVSYEQYF TGCGCCAGCAGCTTGGGAGGTTTAACGGTTTCCTACGAGCAGTACTTC
many TRBJ2-1 TRBD2 TRBV7-2 CASSWTSGISYNEQFF TGTGCCAGCAGTTGGACTAGCGGGATCTCCTACAATGAGCAGTTCTTC
many TRBJ2-7 - TRBV20-1 CSVREYEQYF TGCAGTGTCCGAGAGTACGAGCAGTACTTC
many TRBJ2-1 - TRBV10-3 CAISEQGGLGNEQFF TGTGCCATCAGTGAACAGGGTGGCCTTGGGAATGAGCAGTTCTTC